Given below is one T cell receptor beta chain in context. This receptor's antigen is unknown. One base away there is no much larger clone; base qualities are not given. The data were obtained in a study of T cell responses to AZD1222 COVID-19 vaccine (dated by TCRdb to the early 2020s). Broadly, across the study: Because spike-specific TCR depth and breadth did not differ between the two schedules, AZD1222 recipients who got a second dose at roughly 4 weeks were pooled with those who got a second dose at roughly 12 weeks. Trial participants were enrolled by age into 18-55, 56-69 and 70-plus year subgroups, with around 150, 28 and 57 TCR-sequenced participants respectively. TCR sequencing was performed for about 250 trial participants, of whom approximately 200 were given two doses of AZD1222 and 26 were given two doses of MenACWY control vaccine.

Explained via the paper, the time point label denotes: baseline before first vaccination. Samples from vaccinated people were obtained from the UK trials COV001 and COV002, which included a single-blind randomized controlled phase 2/3 trial of AZD1222 (ChAdOx1 nCoV-19) in healthy adults. Trial participant PBMC samples were collected at day 0 and day 28 after the second dose for TCRbeta chain sequencing. The CDR3 regions of human TCRbeta chains were analyzed by immunosequencing. The authors processed their data as follows. Repertoire TCRs were checked for matches against a reference library of SARS-CoV-2-specific TCRs that had been generated using the MIRA antigen-specificity platform. Breadth meant the fraction of unique TCRs that were SARS-CoV-2-associated, whereas depth meant the fraction of total T cells that were SARS-CoV-2-associated. Using the MIRA data, each spike-specific TCR was mapped to the spike region that the TCR reacts to and placed in a CD4 or CD8 class. Log10-transformed breadth and depth values were compared by one-way ANOVA with Sidak's multiple comparisons tests. TCRdb provides this immuneACCESS table in a form limited to in-frame rearrangements. Some clones are lacking; in checked studies, under half of them reflect an unresolved V gene, and why the rest are absent is not known. Clone size and V and J calls were adopted from that table, with D and trimming inferred from the DNA. The sample table holds over 85,000 clones, of which about nine tenths were seen once. The ten largest clones capture around 1.5% of the sample.

Counted from cysteine to phenylalanine, this CDR3 has 14 amino acids. Only the CDR3 portion is preserved as DNA: 42 bases, with reading frame beginning at the first base. V is reduced by 4 bases and J by 6 bases, leaving a spacing of 13 bases between them. CDR1 is given as SNHLY and CDR2 as FYNNEI, both from the germline V gene. The paper as a whole reports these results and caveats: In the small 56-69-year group, the increase in depth fell short of significance, most likely because of low power. Vaccine-associated CD4 TCRs spanned the whole spike protein, with dominant responses in regions 160-218 and 743-854. Reportedly, almost half of the unique spike-specific TCRs recognized epitopes lying outside the regions that are mutated in the B.1.351 and B.1.1.7 variants. Conclusions about previously exposed vaccinees were limited because only a handful of AZD1222 recipients were SARS-CoV-2 seropositive at baseline. Because no day 14 peak-response samples were available, repertoires were characterized only after the peak T cell response. Participants were mostly white British and included more females than males, and it was suggested by the authors that clonal diversity may have been underestimated. After two AZD1222 doses, both the breadth and the depth of spike-specific TCRs were significantly higher than at day 0 and than in MenACWY recipients.

Sequenced here: peripheral blood, sampled on day 0 of AZD1222 vaccination. This sequence uses TRBV2 and TRBJ1-5; the D gene cannot be named for sure. The receptor's source is an adult in good health. In nucleotide form, the sequence is TGTGCCAGCAGTGGTGCGGACCCTAGTCAGCCCCAGCATTTT. This sequence encodes CASSGADPSQPQHF.